This T cell receptor (beta chain) comes out of a study of Ad26.COV2.S vaccination and SARS-CoV-2 variants. Whole-study context: Donor was assigned to the Ad26.COV2.S arm of trial COV1001. Ad26.COV2.S, an intramuscular injection, was given once or twice 56 days apart. Points from the study as a whole: Substantial breadth was reportedly displayed by spike-specific CD8+ and CD4+ T cell responses after vaccination.

This table comes from immunoSEQ multiplex PCR, and its TCRdb copy is limited to in-frame clones, with some not included. The sample includes about 680,000 clones, roughly 90% seen only once; the top ten take approximately 1.5%. Treatment meaning: roughly 19 received Ad26.COV2.S at low or high dose, single or two shots; several received placebo; per-sample allocation not given. All samples were drawn on day 63, counting from the first vaccine or placebo injection. Boston provided a donor who was an adult aged 18-55 years. As for this clone: Its antigen is still unknown.

The CDR3 consists of 13 residues. Germline assignment: CDR1 GTSNPN and CDR2 SVGIG (reference sequence). V gave up 4 bases and J gave up 6 bases; unmatched junction bases: 6. This TCR came from a person between 18 and 65 years old who received the Ad26.COV2.S COVID-19 vaccine or a placebo. The chain carries TRBV30 and TRBJ2-1; TRBD2 matches at 7 bases. Sequences were derived from peripheral blood, sampled in a trial of Ad26.COV2.S vaccine versus placebo. CDR3 coding DNA: TGTGCCTGGAACGGCGGGGGAGGCAATGAGCAGTTCTTC. It translates to CAWNGGGGNEQFF.